Listed below are T cell receptor beta chains from one sample, sequenced in a study of blood T cell repertoires in COVID-19. TCRdb's copy holds only in-frame clones and misses some; the assay was immunoSEQ multiplex PCR. The profile shows approximately 210,000 clones, around 87% of them singletons. The source material was PBMCs or T cells enriched from blood (not recorded which). The receptors were sampled from a young man in a cohort exposed to, infected with or recovered from COVID-19 (not recorded which). The CDR3 runs from the conserved cysteine through the conserved F or W. Each record gives: clone size, V gene, D gene, J gene, CDR3 DNA, CDR3 protein. D genes are given only for firm matches. Clone size is shown for a subset of rows, as once, few, many or a class of expanded clone.

.	TRBV4-1	.	TRBJ2-1	TGCGCCAGCAGCCAGGACTTCACCCAGTACAATGAGCAGTTCTTC	CASSQDFTQYNEQFF
.	TRBV6-2/TRBV6-3	TRBD1	TRBJ1-5	TGTGCCAGCAGTTACGGTAGGACAGGGCCCAATCAGCCCCAGCATTTT	CASSYGRTGPNQPQHF
.	TRBV11-2	TRBD2	TRBJ2-7	TGTGCCAGCAGCTCCCCGGGACTAGCGGGAAGGGGATTTCAGTACGAGCAGTACTTC	CASSSPGLAGRGFQYEQYF
.	TRBV18	TRBD1	TRBJ1-2	TGTGCCAGCTCACCACCGGGGCAGGGGGCTTGGGGCTACACCTTC	CASSPPGQGAWGYTF
once	TRBV2	.	TRBJ1-2	TGTGCCAGCAGAGACAGCGCTAACTATGGCTACACCTTC	CASRDSANYGYTF
.	TRBV5-1	TRBD1	TRBJ1-2	TGCGCCAGCACCCGGGACAGGGAGTTTTTTGGCTACACCTTC	CASTRDREFFGYTF
.	TRBV6-5	.	TRBJ2-3	TGTGCCAGCAGTTACCGGACTTCCAGCACAGATACGCAGTATTTT	CASSYRTSSTDTQYF
.	TRBV13	.	TRBJ1-1	TGTGCCAGCAGCCCTACGGGATGGTCTGGTACCGGGGCTTTCTTT	CASSPTGWSGTGAFF
.	TRBV24-1	TRBD2	TRBJ2-5	TGTGCCACCAGTGATTTGAAGGGCGGGAGGGAGACCCAGTACTTC	CATSDLKGGRETQYF
.	TRBV28	TRBD1	TRBJ1-2	TGTGCCAGCAGTTTATACCCCCGACGGACAGGGGTAGGTGGCTACACCTTC	CASSLYPRRTGVGGYTF
.	TRBV18	.	TRBJ2-7	TGTGCCAGCTCCGATCGTAGCGGTTACGAGCAGTACTTC	CASSDRSGYEQYF
.	TRBV7-2	.	TRBJ1-5	TGTGCCAGCAGCTTAGGGGGCAGGGGAAGTTATCAGCCCCAGCATTTT	CASSLGGRGSYQPQHF
.	TRBV11-3	TRBD2	TRBJ2-1	TGTGCCAGCAGCTTAGGCCAGGGACTAGCGGACAATGAGCAGTTCTTC	CASSLGQGLADNEQFF
.	TRBV11-2	.	TRBJ1-1	TGTGCCAGCAGCCTCACCCCGACAGGGAACACTGAAGCTTTCTTT	CASSLTPTGNTEAFF
once	TRBV7-6	.	TRBJ2-1	TGTGCCAGCAGCCTCGACAGGTACAATGAGCAGTTCTTC	CASSLDRYNEQFF
once	TRBV14	TRBD1	TRBJ1-1	TGTGCCAGCAGCCGCTCCAGGGGGCGGGCCACTGAAGCTTTCTTT	CASSRSRGRATEAFF
once	TRBV28	.	TRBJ2-1	TGTGCCAGCAGTTTTTTGAGGGACTACAATGAGCAGTTCTTC	CASSFLRDYNEQFF
.	TRBV18	TRBD1	TRBJ1-6	TGTGCCAGCTCACCACGACCGGGACAGGGGGCGAGAGATTCACCCCTCCACTTT	CASSPRPGQGARDSPLHF
.	TRBV28	.	TRBJ1-4	TGTGCCAGCAGTCCTAGAGAGACTGCAACTAATGAAAAACTGTTTTTT	CASSPRETATNEKLFF
.	TRBV6-5	TRBD1	TRBJ2-1	TGTGCCAGCAGTTACGGACAGGGTGGGAGGAATGAGCAGTTCTTC	CASSYGQGGRNEQFF
.	TRBV28	TRBD2	TRBJ2-1	TGTGCCAGCGCGACTAGCGGCTCCTACAATGAGCAGTTCTTC	CASATSGSYNEQFF
.	TRBV4-1	TRBD2	TRBJ2-1	TGCGCCAGCAGCCAAGTTATAGCGGGAGTCAATTCCTACAATGAGCAGTTCTTC	CASSQVIAGVNSYNEQFF
.	TRBV7-6	TRBD2	TRBJ2-3	TGTGCCAGCAGCAAAGCGGCCCTAGCGGGTTTCACAGATACGCAGTATTTT	CASSKAALAGFTDTQYF
once	TRBV27	.	TRBJ1-5	TGTGCCAGCAGTTTACGAGGTTATCAGCCCCAGCATTTT	CASSLRGYQPQHF
.	TRBV2	.	TRBJ1-5	TGTGCCAGCAGCTTAATCGGGGTAGTCAATCAGCCCCAGCATTTT	CASSLIGVVNQPQHF
.	TRBV7-6	TRBD2	TRBJ2-6	TGTGCCAGCAGCCAGCGGGAGATAGGGGCCAACGTCCTGACTTTC	CASSQREIGANVLTF
.	TRBV6-2/TRBV6-3	.	TRBJ2-2	TGTGCCAGCAGCCTTAGCAACACCGGGGAGCTGTTTTTT	CASSLSNTGELFF
.	TRBV2	TRBD1	TRBJ1-5	TGTGCCAGCACTACGACAGGGGGGAGCAATCAGCCCCAGCATTTT	CASTTTGGSNQPQHF